Sequencing of this T cell receptor beta chain was carried out in a study of identical twins (dated by TCRdb to about 2016). Notes on the research overall: To test whether fetal clonotypes persist, this study deep-sequenced TCR alpha and beta repertoires from monozygotic twins, from unrelated adults of various ages, and from cord blood. To rule out contamination, replicate twin experiments were performed at different times with different library preparation protocols. The study at large found these results: Because the same donors could not be followed over many years, the conclusions relied on cross-sectional statistical analysis. In monozygotic twins, out-of-frame TCR alpha sharing was systematically underestimated by recombination models, although the models agreed with sharing between unrelated individuals. Compared with coincidental sharing between unrelated individuals, out-of-frame TCR alpha sequences shared between twins had an excess of sequences with low generation probability. Zero-insertion analyses could be partly confounded by invariant T cells such as MAIT and iNKT, though diverse VJ usage argued against such confounding for most clonotypes. Fewer insertions were carried by abundant cord blood beta clonotypes; a weaker similar trend was observed in young adult naive repertoires, while no such trend was observed in memory repertoires. Excess twin sharing in beta out-of-frame sequences was weaker because fewer shared sequences lowered the signal-to-noise ratio.

To prepare the library, 5' RACE was applied. The reads were generated on an Illumina HiSeq 2000. Template switching introduced a universal primer binding site; the final cDNA contained a unique molecular identifier, enabling accurate counting of TCR cDNA molecules. First-strand cDNA for TCR alpha and beta chains was synthesized from specific primers in the conserved constant-segment region. To control for contamination, every cDNA library was double barcoded, receiving both a SMART-Mk sample barcode and Illumina barcodes. TruSeq adapter sequences, together with Illumina sample barcodes, were added in two successive PCR steps. The TCR alpha and beta cDNA libraries were sequenced on the Illumina HiSeq platform using custom primers. The paper's data handling went like this. MiGEC was used to process raw reads and extract unique molecular identifiers, and MiXCR was used to find CDR3 positions. Recombination models were inferred per individual with the repgenHMM and IGoR tools using an EM algorithm. The tcR package in R was used for shared clonotype analysis, with sharing normalized by the product of cloneset sizes. Out-of-frame nonproductive sequences were analyzed to study raw recombination free of thymic and clonal selection effects. TCRdb reworked the public reads: Q25 trimming with fastp, MiXCR clone assembly, productive beta chains retained. Entries that share a CDR3 protein sequence are merged under the most common genes and DNA. TCRdb assigned the V and J calls; the authors' analysis was not used. The sample includes around 1.7 million distinct CDR3 sequences, with about 30% observed a single time. The leading ten clones occupy 0.27% of the sample.

Every donor was a healthy Caucasian. Via the germline V gene (reference sequence), CDR1 is SEHNR and CDR2 FQNEAQ. Unmatched junction bases come to 5, with V trimmed by 5 bases and J by 0 bases. Inclusive of the bounding cysteine and phenylalanine, the CDR3 is 16 residues long. Here the CDR3 DNA is all that survives: 48 bases in frame from base 1. About this clonotype: Which antigen it targets is not known. Base quality data are lacking; no much larger clone is found one base away.

The chain is made from TRBV7-9 and TRBJ2-7, with 12 junctional bases fitting TRBD2. This clonotype originated in a newborn girl in good health. The sample comprised cord blood. The encoded CDR3 is CASSRLAGVISYEQYF. At the DNA level, the sequence is TGTGCCAGCAGCCGACTAGCGGGGGTGATCTCCTACGAGCAGTACTTC. This CDR3, with the reference TRBV7-9 and TRBJ2-7 proteins standing in past its ends, gives the full variable domain DTGVSQNPRHKITKRGQNVTFRCDPISEHNRLYWYRQTLGQGPEFLTYFQNEAQLEKSRLLSDRFSAERPKGSFSTLEIQRTEQGDSAMYLCASSRLAGVISYEQYFGPGTRLTVT.